Listed here are 15 T cell receptor beta chains from one sample, sequenced in a study of blood T cell repertoires in COVID-19. Produced via immunoSEQ multiplex PCR; TCRdb's table is partial and in-frame only. The data hold 260,000 or so clones, with about four fifths observed a single time. The sample was peripheral blood. The receptors were sampled from a woman over 75 with COVID-19, enrolled during active disease.

This clone was counted once. The chain joins TRBV7-3 to TRBJ2-7, with 7 bases lining up with TRBD1. The CDR3 spans 15 residues. Looked up from germline, CDR1 is SGHTA and CDR2 is FQGTGA. J lost 5 bases, V lost 7 bases, and 14 bases had no gene match. The CDR3 reads CASTTGVWVTHEQYF. CDR3 sequence (DNA): TGTGCCAGCACCACAGGGGTTTGGGTGACCCACGAGCAGTACTTC.

The rearrangement joins TRBV4-2 to TRBJ2-2; D possibly corresponds to TRBD1 (5 bases). The germline V and J ends were trimmed by 4 bases and 1 base, with 13 bases remaining between them. The CDR3 consists of 16 residues. Germline lookup yields CDR1 LGHNA and CDR2 YNFKEQ. This chain's CDR3 is CASSPDFTGNTGELFF. In DNA, the CDR3 is TGTGCCAGCAGCCCCGACTTCACAGGGAACACCGGGGAGCTGTTTTTT.

V gene TRBV6-6 combines with J gene TRBJ2-2; 8 positions match TRBD1. The germline gives CDR1 MNHNY, CDR2 SVGAGI (reference sequence). The CDR3 has 15 residues. The ends lost 8 bases at V and 5 bases at J; junction bases unmatched: 10. The CDR3 DNA follows: TGTGCCAGCGCTCCGGGACAGGTTACTACCGGGGAGCTGTTTTTT. Translation: CASAPGQVTTGELFF.

This clone has a handful of counts. The V call is TRBV5-1, the J call TRBJ1-1, with a possible D match to TRBD1 (6 bases). Deletions cut 4 bases from V and 1 base from J, with 11 bases between. The CDR3 runs 14 residues. The germline V gene encodes CDR1 SGHRS and CDR2 YFSETQ. The CDR3 sequence: CASSGAGENTEAFF. CDR3 bases: TGCGCCAGCAGCGGGGCAGGGGAGAACACTGAAGCTTTCTTT.

The V gene is TRBV5-1, the J gene TRBJ2-3; the match to TRBD1 covers 11 bases. Germline CDR1 and CDR2: SGHRS and YFSETQ. Germline trimming cut 2 bases from V and 3 bases from J; bases unmatched to any gene: 5. This CDR3 is 16 amino acids long. The CDR3 DNA reads TGCGCCAGCAGCTTTCGCGGGACAGGGGGGACAGATACGCAGTATTTT. Its protein is CASSFRGTGGTDTQYF.

This sequence joins TRBV11-3 and TRBJ2-7; 9 bases fit TRBD1. This CDR3 comprises 13 residues. CDR1 and CDR2 (germline): SGHNT, YENEEA. With 4 bases clipped from V and 7 bases from J, the junction kept 5 bases outside the gene matches. CDR3 sequence reads: CASSSQGAEEQYF. The CDR3 DNA follows: TGTGCCAGCAGCTCACAGGGGGCGGAGGAGCAGTACTTC. The full variable domain, rest sourced from reference TRBV11-3 and TRBJ2-7, is EAGVVQSPRYKIIEKKQPVAFWCNPISGHNTLYWYLQNLGQGPELLIRYENEEAVDDSQLPKDRFSAERLKGVDSTLKIQPAELGDSAVYLCASSSQGAEEQYFGPGTRLTVT.

The J gene is TRBJ1-1, the V gene TRBV12-3 or TRBV12-4; D gene uncertain. The V end was cut by 3 bases, the J end by 1 base, with 6 bases between. This CDR3 is built from 13 residues. The CDR3 nucleotides are TGTGCCAGCAGTTTCACTACGAACACTGAAGCTTTCTTT. Protein sequence: CASSFTTNTEAFF.

This sequence joins TRBV18 and TRBJ1-2; unclear D gene. The CDR3 spans 15 residues. Germline V gene lookup returns CDR1 KGHSH and CDR2 LQKENI. V was shortened by 6 bases and J by 2 bases, with 16 bases between the two germline ends. In DNA, the CDR3 is TGTGCCAGCTCGACGTTCGAAGTAGCGAACTATGGCTACACCTTC. Its translation is CASSTFEVANYGYTF.

The V and J genes are TRBV15 and TRBJ2-7, with 9 bases lining up with TRBD1. Looked up from germline, CDR1 is LNHNV and CDR2 is YYDKDF (reference sequence). The V segment lost 1 base and the J segment 7 bases; nucleotides outside the gene matches: 8. The CDR3 is 15 amino acids. The CDR3 protein is CATSRAPGQGLEQYF. DNA for the CDR3: TGTGCCACCAGCAGAGCACCGGGACAGGGCCTTGAGCAGTACTTC.

The gene calls are TRBV24-1 and TRBJ1-2, with D maybe TRBD1 (6 bases). Trimming took off 3 bases at V and 4 bases at J, with 23 bases between the two ends. CDR3 length equals 18 residues. Germline V CDR1 and CDR2: KGHDR, SFDVKD. The CDR3 nucleotides are TGTGCCACCAGTGATGCGCCGACGGGCGGGGGCAAAAGCTATGGCTACACCTTC. Its translation is CATSDAPTGGGKSYGYTF.

The chain recombines TRBV6-6 with TRBJ2-5; 8 bases line up with TRBD2. Germline V gene data show CDR1 as MNHNY and CDR2 as SVGAGI (reference sequence). With V trimmed by 10 bases and J by 4 bases, 11 bases remained unmatched. The CDR3 totals 14 residues. CDR3 sequence (DNA): TGTGCCACCCGGGGTAGCGGGATTGCAGAGACCCAGTACTTC. As protein: CATRGSGIAETQYF.

The chain recombines TRBV27 with TRBJ2-2; possibly TRBD1 for D (6 bases). Per germline, CDR1 MNHEY and CDR2 SMNVEV (reference sequence). The CDR3 runs 15 residues. Trimming left V 2 bases short and J 1 base short, with 8 bases between. The CDR3 is CASSLDRRNTGELFF. The CDR3 bases are TGTGCCAGCAGTTTAGACAGGCGGAACACCGGGGAGCTGTTTTTT.

This clone was detected only once. V is TRBV6-1 and J is TRBJ2-7, with D possibly being TRBD2 (6 bases). The germline CDR1 and CDR2 sequences are MNHNS and SASEGT. The CDR3 sequence is 14 residues long. V was trimmed by 2 bases and J by 2 bases, leaving 10 bases between them. The CDR3, as DNA: TGTGCCAGCAGTGAATGGGGGGTAACCTACGAGCAGTACTTC. This gives the protein CASSEWGVTYEQYF.

CDR3 region: CASSPPASTETQYF. The DNA for the CDR3 is TGTGCCAGCAGCCCGCCGGCTAGTACGGAGACCCAGTACTTC. The rearrangement links TRBV7-2 to TRBJ2-5; D is unclear. Trimming stripped 5 bases from V and 5 bases from J, with 15 bases between. The CDR3 runs to 14 residues. Germline assignment: CDR1 SGHTA and CDR2 FQGNSA.

A note on this clone: The same CDR3 also results from other DNA sequences found in this sample. The chain carries TRBV3-1 (or the pseudogene TRBV3-2) and TRBJ1-1; D might be TRBD1 (6 bases). Trimming took 1 base from V and 1 from J, leaving 7 bases between them. CDR3 size: 14 residues. Germline-derived CDR1 and CDR2 are LGHDT and YNNKEL (reference sequence). The CDR3 nucleotides read TGTGCCAGCAGCCAAGTACAGGGGAACACTGAAGCTTTCTTT. Translation: CASSQVQGNTEAFF.